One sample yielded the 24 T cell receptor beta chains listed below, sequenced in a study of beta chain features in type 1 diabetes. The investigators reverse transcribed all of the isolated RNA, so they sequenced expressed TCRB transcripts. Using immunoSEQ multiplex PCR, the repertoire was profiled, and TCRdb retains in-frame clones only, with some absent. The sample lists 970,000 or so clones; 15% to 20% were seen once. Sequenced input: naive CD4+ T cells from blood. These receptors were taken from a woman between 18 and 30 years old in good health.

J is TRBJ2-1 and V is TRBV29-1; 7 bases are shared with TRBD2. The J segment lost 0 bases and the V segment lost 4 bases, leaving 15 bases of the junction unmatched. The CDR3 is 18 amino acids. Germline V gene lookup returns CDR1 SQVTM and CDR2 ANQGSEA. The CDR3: CSVAQPSGRSGSYNEQFF. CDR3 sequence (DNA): TGCAGCGTTGCCCAGCCTAGCGGACGTTCCGGCTCCTACAATGAGCAGTTCTTC.

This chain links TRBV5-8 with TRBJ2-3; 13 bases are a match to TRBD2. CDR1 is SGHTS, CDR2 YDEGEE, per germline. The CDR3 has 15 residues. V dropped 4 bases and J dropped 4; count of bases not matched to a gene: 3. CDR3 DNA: TGTGCCAGCAGCAGAGGACTAGCGGGAGCAGATACGCAGTATTTT. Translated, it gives CASSRGLAGADTQYF.

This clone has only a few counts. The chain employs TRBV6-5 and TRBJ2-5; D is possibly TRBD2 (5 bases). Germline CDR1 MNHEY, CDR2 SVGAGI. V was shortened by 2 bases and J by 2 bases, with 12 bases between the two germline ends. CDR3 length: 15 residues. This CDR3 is CASSYASGKQETQYF. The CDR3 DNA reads TGTGCCAGCAGTTACGCCAGCGGAAAACAAGAGACCCAGTACTTC.

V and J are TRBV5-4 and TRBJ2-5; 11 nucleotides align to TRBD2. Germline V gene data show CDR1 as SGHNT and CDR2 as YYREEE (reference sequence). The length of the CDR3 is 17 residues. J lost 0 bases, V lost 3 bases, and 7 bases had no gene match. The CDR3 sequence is CASSSRLAGTYQETQYF. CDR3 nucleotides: TGTGCCAGCAGCTCCCGACTAGCGGGAACGTACCAAGAGACCCAGTACTTC. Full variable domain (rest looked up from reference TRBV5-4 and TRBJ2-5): ETGVTQSPTHLIKTRGQQVTLRCSSQSGHNTVSWYQQALGQGPQFIFQYYREEENGRGNFPPRFSGLQFPNYSSELNVNALELDDSALYLCASSSRLAGTYQETQYFGPGTRLLVL.

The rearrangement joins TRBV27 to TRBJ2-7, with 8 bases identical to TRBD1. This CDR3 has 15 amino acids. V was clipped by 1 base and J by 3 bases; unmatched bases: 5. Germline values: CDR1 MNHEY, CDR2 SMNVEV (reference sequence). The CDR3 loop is CASSLYGTGNYEQYF. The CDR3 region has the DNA TGTGCCAGCAGTTTATACGGGACAGGCAACTACGAGCAGTACTTC.

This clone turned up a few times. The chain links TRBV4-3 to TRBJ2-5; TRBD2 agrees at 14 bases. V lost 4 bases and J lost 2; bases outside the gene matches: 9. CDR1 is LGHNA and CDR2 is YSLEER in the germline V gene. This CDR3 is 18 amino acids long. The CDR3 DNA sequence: TGCGCCAGCAGCCCGGGGACTAGCGGGAGTTTGGAGCAAGAGACCCAGTACTTC. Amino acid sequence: CASSPGTSGSLEQETQYF.

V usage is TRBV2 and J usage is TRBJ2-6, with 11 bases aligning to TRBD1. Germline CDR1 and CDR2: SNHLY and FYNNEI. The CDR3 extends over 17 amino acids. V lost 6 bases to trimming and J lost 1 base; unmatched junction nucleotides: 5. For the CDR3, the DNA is TGTGCCAGCAGAGCGGGACAGGGGGTATCTGGGGCCAACGTCCTGACTTTC. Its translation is CASRAGQGVSGANVLTF.

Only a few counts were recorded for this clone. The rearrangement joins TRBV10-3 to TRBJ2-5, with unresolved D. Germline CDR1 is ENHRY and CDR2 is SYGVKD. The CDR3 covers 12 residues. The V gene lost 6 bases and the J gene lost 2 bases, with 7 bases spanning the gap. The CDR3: CAIRAGQETQYF. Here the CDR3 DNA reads TGTGCCATCAGGGCCGGGCAAGAGACCCAGTACTTC.

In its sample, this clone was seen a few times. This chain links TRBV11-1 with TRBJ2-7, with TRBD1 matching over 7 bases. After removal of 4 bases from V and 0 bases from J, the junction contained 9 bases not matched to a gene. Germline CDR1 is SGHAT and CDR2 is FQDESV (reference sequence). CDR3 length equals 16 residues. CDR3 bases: TGTGCCAGCAGCTCGGGACAGTGGGGTAGCTCCTACGAGCAGTACTTC. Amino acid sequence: CASSSGQWGSSYEQYF.

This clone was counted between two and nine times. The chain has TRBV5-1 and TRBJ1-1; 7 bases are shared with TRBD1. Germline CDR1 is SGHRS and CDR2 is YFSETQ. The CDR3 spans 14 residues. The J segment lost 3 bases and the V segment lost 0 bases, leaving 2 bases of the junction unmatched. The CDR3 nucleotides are TGCGCCAGCAGCTTGGCAACAGGGGACACTGAAGCTTTCTTT. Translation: CASSLATGDTEAFF.

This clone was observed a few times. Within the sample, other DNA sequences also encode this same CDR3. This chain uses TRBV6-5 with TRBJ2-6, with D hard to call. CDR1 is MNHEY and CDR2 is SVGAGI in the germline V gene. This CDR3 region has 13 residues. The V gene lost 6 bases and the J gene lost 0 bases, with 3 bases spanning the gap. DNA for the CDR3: TGTGCCAGCAGGGGCTCTGGGGCCAACGTCCTGACTTTC. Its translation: CASRGSGANVLTF.

CDR3 in amino acids: CAISETGRQETQYF. CDR3 nucleotides: TGTGCCATCAGTGAGACGGGGCGGCAAGAGACCCAGTACTTC. The genes are TRBV10-3 and TRBJ2-5; D assignment may be TRBD1 or TRBD2 (5 bases each). The CDR3 contains 14 residues. CDR1 ENHRY and CDR2 SYGVKD come from the germline V gene. Trimming cost V 2 bases and J 2 bases, with 9 bases left between them.

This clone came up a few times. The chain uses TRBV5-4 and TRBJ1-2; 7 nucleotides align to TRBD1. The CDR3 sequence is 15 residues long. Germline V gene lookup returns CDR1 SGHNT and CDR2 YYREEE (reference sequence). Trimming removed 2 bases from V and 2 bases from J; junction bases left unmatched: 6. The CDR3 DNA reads TGTGCCAGCAGCTTTCTCGCGACAGGGAACTATGGCTACACCTTC. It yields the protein CASSFLATGNYGYTF.

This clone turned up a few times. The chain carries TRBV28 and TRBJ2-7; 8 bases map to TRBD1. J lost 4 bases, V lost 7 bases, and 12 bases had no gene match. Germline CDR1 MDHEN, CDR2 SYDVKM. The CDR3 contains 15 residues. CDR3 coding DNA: TGTGCCAGCAACGGACAGGGAAGAATTTATTACGAGCAGTACTTC. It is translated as CASNGQGRIYYEQYF. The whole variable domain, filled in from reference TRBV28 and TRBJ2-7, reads DVKVTQSSRYLVKRTGEKVFLECVQDMDHENMFWYRQDPGLGLRLIYFSYDVKMKEKGDIPEGYSVSREKKERFSLILESASTNQTSMYLCASNGQGRIYYEQYFGPGTRLTVT.

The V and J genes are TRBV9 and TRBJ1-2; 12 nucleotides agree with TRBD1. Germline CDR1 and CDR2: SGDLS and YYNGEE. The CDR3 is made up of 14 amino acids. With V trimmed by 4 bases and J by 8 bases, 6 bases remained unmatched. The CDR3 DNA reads TGTGCCAGCAGCTTGGGACAGGGGGCGCGAGGCTACACCTTC. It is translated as CASSLGQGARGYTF.

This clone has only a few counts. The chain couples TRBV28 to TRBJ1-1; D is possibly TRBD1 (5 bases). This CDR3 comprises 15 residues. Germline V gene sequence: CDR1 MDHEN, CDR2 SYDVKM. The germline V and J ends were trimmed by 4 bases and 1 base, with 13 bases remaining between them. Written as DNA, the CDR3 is TGTGCCAGCAGTTCCCGGGACGGGTGGAACACTGAAGCTTTCTTT. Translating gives CASSSRDGWNTEAFF.

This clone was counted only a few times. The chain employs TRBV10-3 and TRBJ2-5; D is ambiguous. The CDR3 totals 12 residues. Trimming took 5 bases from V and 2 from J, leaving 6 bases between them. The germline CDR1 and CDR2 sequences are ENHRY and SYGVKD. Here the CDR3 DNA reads TGTGCCATCAGTTGGAGTCAAGAGACCCAGTACTTC. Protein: CAISWSQETQYF.

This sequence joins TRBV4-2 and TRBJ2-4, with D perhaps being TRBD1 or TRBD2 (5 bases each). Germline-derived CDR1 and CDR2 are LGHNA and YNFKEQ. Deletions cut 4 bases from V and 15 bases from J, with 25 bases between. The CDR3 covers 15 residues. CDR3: CASSRSVRDVDVRYF. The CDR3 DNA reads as TGTGCCAGCAGCCGGAGCGTCCGGGACGTTGACGTACGGTACTTC.

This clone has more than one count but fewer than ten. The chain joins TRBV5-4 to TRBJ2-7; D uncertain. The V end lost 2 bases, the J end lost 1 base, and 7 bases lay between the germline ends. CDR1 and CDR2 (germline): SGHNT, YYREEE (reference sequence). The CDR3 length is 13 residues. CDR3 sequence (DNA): TGTGCCAGCAGCTTAGTCAGGTCCTACGAGCAGTACTTC. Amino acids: CASSLVRSYEQYF.

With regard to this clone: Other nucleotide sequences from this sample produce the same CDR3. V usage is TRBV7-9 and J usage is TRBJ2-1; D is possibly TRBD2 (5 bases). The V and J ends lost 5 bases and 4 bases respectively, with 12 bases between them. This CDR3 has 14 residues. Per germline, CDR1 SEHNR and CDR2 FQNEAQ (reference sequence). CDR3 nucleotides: TGTGCCAGCAGCCCGCTAGGAGGTTACAATGAGCAGTTCTTC. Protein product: CASSPLGGYNEQFF.

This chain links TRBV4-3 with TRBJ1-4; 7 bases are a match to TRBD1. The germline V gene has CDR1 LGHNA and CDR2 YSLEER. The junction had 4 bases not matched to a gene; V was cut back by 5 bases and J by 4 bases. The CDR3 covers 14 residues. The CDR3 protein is CASSWRDSNEKLFF. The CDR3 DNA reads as TGCGCCAGCAGCTGGCGGGACAGTAATGAAAAACTGTTTTTT.

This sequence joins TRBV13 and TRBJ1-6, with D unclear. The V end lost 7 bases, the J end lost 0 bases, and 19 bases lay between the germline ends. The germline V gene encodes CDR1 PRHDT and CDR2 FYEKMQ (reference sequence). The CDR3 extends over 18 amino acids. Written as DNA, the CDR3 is TGTGCCAGCACCTCGATAGGGAGAACCAGCTCCTATAATTCACCCCTCCACTTT. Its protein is CASTSIGRTSSYNSPLHF.

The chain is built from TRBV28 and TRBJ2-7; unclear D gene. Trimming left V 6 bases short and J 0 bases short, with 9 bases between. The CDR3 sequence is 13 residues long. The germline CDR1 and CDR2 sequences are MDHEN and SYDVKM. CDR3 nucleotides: TGTGCCAGCAGGGTGGACCGCTCCTACGAGCAGTACTTC. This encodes CASRVDRSYEQYF. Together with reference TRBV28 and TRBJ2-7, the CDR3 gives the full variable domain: DVKVTQSSRYLVKRTGEKVFLECVQDMDHENMFWYRQDPGLGLRLIYFSYDVKMKEKGDIPEGYSVSREKKERFSLILESASTNQTSMYLCASRVDRSYEQYFGPGTRLTVT.

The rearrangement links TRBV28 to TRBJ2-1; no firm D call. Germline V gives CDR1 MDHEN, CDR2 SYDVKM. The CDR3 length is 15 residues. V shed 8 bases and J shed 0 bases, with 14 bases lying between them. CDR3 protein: CASHQTWSSYNEQFF. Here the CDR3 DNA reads TGTGCCAGCCACCAGACCTGGAGCTCCTACAATGAGCAGTTCTTC.